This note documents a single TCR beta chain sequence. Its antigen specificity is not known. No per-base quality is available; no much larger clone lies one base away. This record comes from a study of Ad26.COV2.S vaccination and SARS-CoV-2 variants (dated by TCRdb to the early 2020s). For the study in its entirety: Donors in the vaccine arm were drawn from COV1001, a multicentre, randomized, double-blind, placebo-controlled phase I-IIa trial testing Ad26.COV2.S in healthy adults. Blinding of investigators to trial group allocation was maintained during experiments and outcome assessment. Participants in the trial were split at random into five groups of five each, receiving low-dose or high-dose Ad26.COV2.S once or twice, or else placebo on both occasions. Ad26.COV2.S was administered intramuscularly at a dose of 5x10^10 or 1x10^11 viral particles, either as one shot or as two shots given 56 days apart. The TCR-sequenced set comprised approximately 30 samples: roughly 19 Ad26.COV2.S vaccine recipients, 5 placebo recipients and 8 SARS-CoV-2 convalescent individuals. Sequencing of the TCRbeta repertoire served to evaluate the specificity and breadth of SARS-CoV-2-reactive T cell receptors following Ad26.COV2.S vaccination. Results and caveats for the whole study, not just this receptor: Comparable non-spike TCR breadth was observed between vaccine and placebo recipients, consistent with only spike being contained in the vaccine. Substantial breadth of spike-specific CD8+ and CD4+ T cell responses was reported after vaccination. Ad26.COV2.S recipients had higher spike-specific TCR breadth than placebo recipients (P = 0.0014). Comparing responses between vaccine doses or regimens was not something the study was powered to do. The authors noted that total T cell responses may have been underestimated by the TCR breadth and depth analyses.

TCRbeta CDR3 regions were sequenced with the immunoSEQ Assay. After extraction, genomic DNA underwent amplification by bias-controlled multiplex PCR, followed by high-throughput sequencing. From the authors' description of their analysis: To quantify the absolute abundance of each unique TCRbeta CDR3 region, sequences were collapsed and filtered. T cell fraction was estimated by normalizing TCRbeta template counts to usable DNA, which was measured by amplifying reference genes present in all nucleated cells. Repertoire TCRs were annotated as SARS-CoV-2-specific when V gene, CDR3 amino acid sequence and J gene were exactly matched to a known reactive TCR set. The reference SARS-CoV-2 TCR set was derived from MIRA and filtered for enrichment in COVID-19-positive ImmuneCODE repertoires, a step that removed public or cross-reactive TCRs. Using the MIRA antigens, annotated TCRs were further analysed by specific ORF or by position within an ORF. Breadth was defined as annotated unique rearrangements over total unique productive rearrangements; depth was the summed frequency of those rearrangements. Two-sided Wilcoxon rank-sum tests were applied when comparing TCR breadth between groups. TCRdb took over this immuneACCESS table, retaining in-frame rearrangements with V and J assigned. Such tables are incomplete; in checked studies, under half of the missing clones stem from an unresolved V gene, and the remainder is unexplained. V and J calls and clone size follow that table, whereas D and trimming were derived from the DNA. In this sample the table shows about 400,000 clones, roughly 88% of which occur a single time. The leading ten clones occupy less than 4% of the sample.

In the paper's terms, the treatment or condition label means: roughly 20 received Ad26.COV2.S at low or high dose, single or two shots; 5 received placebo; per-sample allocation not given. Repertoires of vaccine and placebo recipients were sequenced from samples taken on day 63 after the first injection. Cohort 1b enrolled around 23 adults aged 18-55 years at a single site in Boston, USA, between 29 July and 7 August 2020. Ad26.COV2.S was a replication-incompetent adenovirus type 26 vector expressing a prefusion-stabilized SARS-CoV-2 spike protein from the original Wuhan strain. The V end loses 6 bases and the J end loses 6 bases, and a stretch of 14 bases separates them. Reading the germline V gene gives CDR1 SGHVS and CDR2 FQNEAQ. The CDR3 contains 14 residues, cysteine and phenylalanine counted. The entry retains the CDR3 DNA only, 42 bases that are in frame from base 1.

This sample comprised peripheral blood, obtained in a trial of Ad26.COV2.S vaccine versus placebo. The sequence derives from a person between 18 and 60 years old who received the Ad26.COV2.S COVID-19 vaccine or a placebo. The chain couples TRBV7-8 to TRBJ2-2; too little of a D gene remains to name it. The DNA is TGTGCCAGCAGTCAAGGGTTTAGAGCCGGGGAGCTGTTTTTT. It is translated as CASSQGFRAGELFF.